In its sample, the clone carrying this T cell receptor beta chain was seen a few times. This sample stems from a study of blood T cell repertoires in COVID-19. Per the study methods: Reference gene primers were amplified, and this amplification served to estimate nucleated cell counts. The protocol was immunoSEQ multiplex PCR, while the TCRdb copy is restricted to in-frame clones and leaves out a portion. Clonal size and the V and J genes are those of that table, whereas D and trimming came from the DNA. The sample has some 280,000 clones; 86% are singletons. This CDR3 is built from 15 residues. CDR1 is MRHNA and CDR2 is SNTAGT in the germline V gene. V was clipped by 4 bases and J by 0 bases; unmatched bases: 4.

The V gene is TRBV6-4, the J gene TRBJ2-3, with TRBD2 matching 7 bases. This clonotype originated in a woman younger than 45 with active or convalescent COVID-19. Sample: peripheral blood. CDR3 residues: CASSGLAASTDTQYF. CDR3 in DNA: TGTGCCAGCAGTGGGCTAGCGGCTAGCACAGATACGCAGTATTTT.